The 5 T cell receptor beta chains listed next were all sequenced from one sample in a study of cytomegalovirus exposure and HLA in healthy donors. The PCR used 60 Vbeta and 13 Jbeta primers. Data came from immunoSEQ multiplex PCR; TCRdb stores just in-frame clones and leaves some out. The table records under 200,000 clones, around 80% of them present only once. The sample was PBMCs. These receptors originate from a man aged 35 to 55 in good health and CMV-seronegative.

The gene calls are TRBV6-5 and TRBJ1-5; tentative D call: TRBD1 (6 bases). Germline-derived CDR1 and CDR2 are MNHEY and SVGAGI. The CDR3 spans 13 residues. Trimming left V 5 bases short and J 6 bases short, with 11 bases between. The CDR3 DNA is TGTGCCAGCAGTCGGACAGTAAGTCAGCCCCAGCATTTT. As protein: CASSRTVSQPQHF.

The chain couples TRBV16 to TRBJ1-5, with D unresolved. Germline-derived CDR1 and CDR2 are KGHSY and FQNENV. There are 16 residues in the CDR3. V was clipped by 1 base and J by 0 bases, with 10 bases between them. CDR3 DNA sequence: TGTGCCAGCAGCCAATACGCGGGGAATAGCAATCAGCCCCAGCATTTT. Its protein product is CASSQYAGNSNQPQHF. Using reference TRBV16 and TRBJ1-5 for the parts outside the CDR3, the full variable domain is GEEVAQTPKHLVRGEGQKAKLYCAPIKGHSYVFWYQQVLKNEFKFLISFQNENVFDETGMPKERFSAKCLPNSPCSLEIQATKLEDSAVYFCASSQYAGNSNQPQHFGDGTRLSIL.

The chain joins TRBV14 to TRBJ1-3; TRBD1 aligns across 11 bases. The V and J ends lost 1 base and 2 bases, in that order; junction bases with no gene match: 4. The germline CDR1 and CDR2 sequences are SGHDN and FVKESK. This CDR3 is built from 17 residues. CDR3 DNA: TGTGCCAGCAGCCAAGGGCTGGGACAGGGGGCTGGAAACACCATATATTTT. Translating it yields CASSQGLGQGAGNTIYF.

This chain joins TRBV14 and TRBJ2-2; no definite D call. Per germline, CDR1 SGHDN and CDR2 FVKESK. V gave up 2 bases and J gave up 4 bases, with 8 bases separating them. This CDR3 comprises 14 residues. CDR3 residues: CASSQMWATGELFF. CDR3 nucleotides: TGTGCCAGCAGCCAAATGTGGGCCACCGGGGAGCTGTTTTTT.

This chain joins TRBV18 and TRBJ1-2, with D tentatively TRBD1 (6 bases). The CDR3 is made up of 14 amino acids. Trimming pared 3 bases from V and 8 bases from J, leaving 16 bases between. The V gene's germline CDR1 is KGHSH and CDR2 LQKENI. Here the CDR3 DNA reads TGTGCCAGCTCACCCGTACAGGGTTCAAGGGGCTACACCTTC. Amino acids: CASSPVQGSRGYTF.